The clone carrying this T cell receptor (beta chain) was seen only a few times. The data were obtained in a study of cytomegalovirus exposure and HLA in healthy donors. 13 Jbeta primers and 60 Vbeta primers were used for the PCR. The repertoire was sequenced with immunoSEQ multiplex PCR; TCRdb's copy has only in-frame clones and lacks some. The sample contains approximately 190,000 clones, more than 60% of which appear only once. The J segment lost 4 bases and the V segment lost 5 bases, leaving 4 bases of the junction unmatched. The CDR3 length is 14 residues. Germline loops: CDR1 LNHDA, CDR2 SQIVND (reference sequence).

Source material: PBMCs. V and J are TRBV19 and TRBJ2-1; 8 bases match TRBD1. The TCR originated in a woman aged 25 to 39 in good health and CMV-seropositive. This CDR3 is CASSRTGLYNEQFF. The CDR3 DNA sequence: TGTGCCAGTAGTCGGACAGGGTTGTACAATGAGCAGTTCTTC.